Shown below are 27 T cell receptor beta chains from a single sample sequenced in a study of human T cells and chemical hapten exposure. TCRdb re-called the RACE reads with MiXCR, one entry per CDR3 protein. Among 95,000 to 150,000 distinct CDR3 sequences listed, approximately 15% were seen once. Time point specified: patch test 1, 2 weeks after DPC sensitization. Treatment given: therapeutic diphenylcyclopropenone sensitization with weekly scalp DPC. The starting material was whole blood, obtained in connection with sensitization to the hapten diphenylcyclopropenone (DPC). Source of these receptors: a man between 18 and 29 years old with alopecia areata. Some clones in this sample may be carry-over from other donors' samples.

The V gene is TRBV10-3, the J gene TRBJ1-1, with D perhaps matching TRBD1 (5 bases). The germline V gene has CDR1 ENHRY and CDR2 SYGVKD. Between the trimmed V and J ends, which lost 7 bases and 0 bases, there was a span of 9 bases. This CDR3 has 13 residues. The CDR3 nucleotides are TGTGCCATCACCGTGACAGTGAACACTGAAGCTTTCTTT. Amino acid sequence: CAITVTVNTEAFF.

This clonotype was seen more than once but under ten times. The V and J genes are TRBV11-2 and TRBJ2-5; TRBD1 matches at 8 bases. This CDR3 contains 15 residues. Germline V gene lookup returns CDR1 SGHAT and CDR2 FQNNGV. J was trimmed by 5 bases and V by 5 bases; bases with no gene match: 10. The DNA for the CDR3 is TGTGCCAGCAGCCCTCGACAGGGGACGGAGGAGACCCAGTACTTC. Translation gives CASSPRQGTEETQYF.

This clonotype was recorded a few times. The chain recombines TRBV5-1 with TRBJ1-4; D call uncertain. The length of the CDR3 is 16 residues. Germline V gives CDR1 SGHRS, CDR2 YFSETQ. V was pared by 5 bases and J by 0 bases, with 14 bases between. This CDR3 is CASRRTPDSTNEKLFF. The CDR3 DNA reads TGCGCCAGCAGACGTACTCCGGACTCAACTAATGAAAAACTGTTTTTT.

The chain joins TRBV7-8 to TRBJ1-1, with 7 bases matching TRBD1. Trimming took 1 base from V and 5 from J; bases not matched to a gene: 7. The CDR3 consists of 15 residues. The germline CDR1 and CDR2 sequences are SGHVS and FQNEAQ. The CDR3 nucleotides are TGTGCCAGCAGCTTAGGACAGGGTGGCAAGACTGAAGCTTTCTTT. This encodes CASSLGQGGKTEAFF.

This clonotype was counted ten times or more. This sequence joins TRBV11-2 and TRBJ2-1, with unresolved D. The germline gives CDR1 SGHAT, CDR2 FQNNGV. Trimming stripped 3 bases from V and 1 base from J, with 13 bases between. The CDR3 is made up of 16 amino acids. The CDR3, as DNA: TGTGCCAGCAGCTTCGACACCCTGGCGTCCTACAATGAGCAGTTCTTC. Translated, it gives CASSFDTLASYNEQFF.

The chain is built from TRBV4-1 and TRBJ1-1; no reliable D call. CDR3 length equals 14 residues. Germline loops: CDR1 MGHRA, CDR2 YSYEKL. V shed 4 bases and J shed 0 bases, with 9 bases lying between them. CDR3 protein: CASSLTLLNTEAFF. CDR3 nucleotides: TGCGCCAGCAGCCTTACCCTCTTGAACACTGAAGCTTTCTTT.

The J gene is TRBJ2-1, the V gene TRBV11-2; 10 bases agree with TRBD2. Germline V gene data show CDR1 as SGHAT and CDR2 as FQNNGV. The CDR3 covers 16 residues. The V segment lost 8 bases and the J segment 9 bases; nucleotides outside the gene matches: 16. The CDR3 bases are TGTGCCAGCGGATCCGCCCAGCGGGGGGGCCTCGGTGAGCAGTTCTTC. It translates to CASGSAQRGGLGEQFF.

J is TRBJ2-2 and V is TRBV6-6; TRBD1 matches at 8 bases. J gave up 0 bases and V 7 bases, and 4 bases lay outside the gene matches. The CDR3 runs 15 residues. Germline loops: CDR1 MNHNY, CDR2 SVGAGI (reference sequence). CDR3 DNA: TGTGCCAGCAAAAACAGGGGGGCGAACACCGGGGAGCTGTTTTTT. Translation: CASKNRGANTGELFF.

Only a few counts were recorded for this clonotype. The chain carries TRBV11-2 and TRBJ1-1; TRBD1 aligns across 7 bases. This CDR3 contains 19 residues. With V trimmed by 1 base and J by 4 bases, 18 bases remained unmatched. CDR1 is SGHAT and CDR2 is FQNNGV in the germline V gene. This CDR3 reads CASSLGFLVRGRLGTEAFF. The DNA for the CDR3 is TGTGCCAGCAGCTTAGGTTTCTTGGTGAGGGGGCGGTTGGGCACTGAAGCTTTCTTT.

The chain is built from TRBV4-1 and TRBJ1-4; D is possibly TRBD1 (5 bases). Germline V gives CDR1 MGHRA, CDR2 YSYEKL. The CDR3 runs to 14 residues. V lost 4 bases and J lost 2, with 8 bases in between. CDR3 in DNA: TGCGCCAGCAGCCGGGGACGGACTAATGAAAAACTGTTTTTT. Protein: CASSRGRTNEKLFF.

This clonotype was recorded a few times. The CDR3 DNA is TGTGCCAGCTCACCGAAATTGGGGGAAAGCAGCACTGAAGCTTTCTTT. Translation gives CASSPKLGESSTEAFF. V gene TRBV18 combines with J gene TRBJ1-1; a weak D match, TRBD1 (5 bases). CDR3 length: 16 amino acids. Germline lookup yields CDR1 KGHSH and CDR2 LQKENI. The V and J ends lost 3 bases and 4 bases respectively, with 18 bases between them.

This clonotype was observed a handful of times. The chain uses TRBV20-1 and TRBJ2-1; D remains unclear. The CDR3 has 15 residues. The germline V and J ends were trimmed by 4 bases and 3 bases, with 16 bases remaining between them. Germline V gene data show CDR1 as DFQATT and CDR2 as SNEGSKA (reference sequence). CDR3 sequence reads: CSATSMGSGYNEQFF. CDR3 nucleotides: TGCAGTGCTACGAGCATGGGGTCGGGCTACAATGAGCAGTTCTTC.

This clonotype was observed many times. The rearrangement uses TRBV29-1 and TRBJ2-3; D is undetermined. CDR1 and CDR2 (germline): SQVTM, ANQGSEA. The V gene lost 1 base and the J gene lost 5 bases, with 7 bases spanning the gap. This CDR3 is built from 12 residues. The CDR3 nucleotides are TGCAGCGTTGAAGGGTCCGTAGATACGCAGTATTTT. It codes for CSVEGSVDTQYF.

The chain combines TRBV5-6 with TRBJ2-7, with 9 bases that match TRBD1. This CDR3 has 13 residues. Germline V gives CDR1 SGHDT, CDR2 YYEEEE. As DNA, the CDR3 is TGTGCCAGCAGCCCACCGGGACAGGGTCCGCAAGACGTC. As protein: CASSPPGQGPQDV.

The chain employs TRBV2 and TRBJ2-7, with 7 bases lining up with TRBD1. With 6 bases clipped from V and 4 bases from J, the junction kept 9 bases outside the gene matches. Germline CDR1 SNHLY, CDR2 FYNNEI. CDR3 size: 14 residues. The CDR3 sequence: CASSEGQLGYEQYF. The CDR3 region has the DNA TGTGCCAGCAGCGAGGGACAGCTTGGGTACGAGCAGTACTTC.

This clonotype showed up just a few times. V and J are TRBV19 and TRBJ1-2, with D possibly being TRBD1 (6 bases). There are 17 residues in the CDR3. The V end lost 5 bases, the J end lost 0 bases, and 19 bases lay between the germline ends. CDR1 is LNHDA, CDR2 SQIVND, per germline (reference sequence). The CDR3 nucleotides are TGTGCCAGTAGTCTTCCCTCCGACAGGCCGTCTAACTATGGCTACACCTTC. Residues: CASSLPSDRPSNYGYTF. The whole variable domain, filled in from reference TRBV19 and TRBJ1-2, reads DGGITQSPKYLFRKEGQNVTLSCEQNLNHDAMYWYRQDPGQGLRLIYYSQIVNDFQKGDIAEGYSVSREKKESFPLTVTSAQKNPTAFYLCASSLPSDRPSNYGYTFGSGTRLTVV.

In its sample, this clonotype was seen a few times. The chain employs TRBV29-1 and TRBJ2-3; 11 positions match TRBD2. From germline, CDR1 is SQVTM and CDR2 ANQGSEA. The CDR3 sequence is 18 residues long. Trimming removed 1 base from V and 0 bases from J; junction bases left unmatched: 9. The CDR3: CSVEGLAGSSTSTDTQYF. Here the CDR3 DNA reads TGCAGCGTTGAAGGACTAGCGGGGTCATCGACTAGCACAGATACGCAGTATTTT.

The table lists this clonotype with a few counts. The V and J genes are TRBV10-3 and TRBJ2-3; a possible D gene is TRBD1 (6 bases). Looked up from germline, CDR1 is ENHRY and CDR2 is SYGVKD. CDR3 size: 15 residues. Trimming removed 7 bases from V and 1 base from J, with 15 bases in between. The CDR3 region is CAITQGNSGTDTQYF. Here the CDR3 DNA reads TGTGCCATCACTCAGGGGAATAGCGGCACAGATACGCAGTATTTT.

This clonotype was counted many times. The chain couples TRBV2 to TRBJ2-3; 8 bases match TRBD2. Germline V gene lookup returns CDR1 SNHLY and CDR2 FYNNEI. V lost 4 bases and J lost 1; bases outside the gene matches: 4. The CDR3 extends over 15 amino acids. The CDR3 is CASSAELAGTDTQYF. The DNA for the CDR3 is TGTGCCAGCAGTGCAGAACTAGCGGGCACAGATACGCAGTATTTT.

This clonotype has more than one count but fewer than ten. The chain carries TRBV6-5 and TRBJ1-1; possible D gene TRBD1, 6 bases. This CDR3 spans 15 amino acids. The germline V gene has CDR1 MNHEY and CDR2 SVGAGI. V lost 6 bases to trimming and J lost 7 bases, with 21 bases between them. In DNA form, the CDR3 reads TGTGCCAGCAGGAAGTTCAGACAAGGGGGGAATGAAGCTTTCTTT. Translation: CASRKFRQGGNEAFF.

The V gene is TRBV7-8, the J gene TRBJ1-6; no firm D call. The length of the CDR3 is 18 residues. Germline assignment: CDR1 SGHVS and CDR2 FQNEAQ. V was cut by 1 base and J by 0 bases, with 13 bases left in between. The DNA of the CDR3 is TGTGCCAGCAGCTTAGACGTATTCGTAAGCTCCTATAATTCACCCCTCCACTTT. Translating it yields CASSLDVFVSSYNSPLHF.

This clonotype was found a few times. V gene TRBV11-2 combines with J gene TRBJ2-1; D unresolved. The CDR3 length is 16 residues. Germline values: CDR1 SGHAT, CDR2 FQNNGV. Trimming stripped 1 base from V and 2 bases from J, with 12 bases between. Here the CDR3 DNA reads TGTGCCAGCAGCTTAGGAACAGAAGGCCCCTACAATGAGCAGTTCTTC. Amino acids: CASSLGTEGPYNEQFF.

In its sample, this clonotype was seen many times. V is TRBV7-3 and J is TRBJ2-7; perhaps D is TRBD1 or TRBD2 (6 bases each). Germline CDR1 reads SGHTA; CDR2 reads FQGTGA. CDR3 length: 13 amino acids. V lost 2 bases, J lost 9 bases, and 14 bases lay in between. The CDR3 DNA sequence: TGTGCCAGCAGCTTAGGGTTGACGGGGGCGCAGTACTTC. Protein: CASSLGLTGAQYF.

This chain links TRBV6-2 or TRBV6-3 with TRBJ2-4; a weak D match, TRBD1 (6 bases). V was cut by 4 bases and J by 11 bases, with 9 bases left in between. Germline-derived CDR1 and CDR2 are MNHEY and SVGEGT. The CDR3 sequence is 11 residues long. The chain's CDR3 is CASSWGQVQYF. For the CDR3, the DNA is TGTGCCAGCAGTTGGGGACAAGTTCAGTACTTC.

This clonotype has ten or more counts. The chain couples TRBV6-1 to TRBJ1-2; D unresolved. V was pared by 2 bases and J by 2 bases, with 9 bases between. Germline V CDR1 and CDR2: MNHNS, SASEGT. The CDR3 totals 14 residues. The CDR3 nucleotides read TGTGCCAGCAGTGAAAGTATAGGAAACTATGGCTACACCTTC. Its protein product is CASSESIGNYGYTF.

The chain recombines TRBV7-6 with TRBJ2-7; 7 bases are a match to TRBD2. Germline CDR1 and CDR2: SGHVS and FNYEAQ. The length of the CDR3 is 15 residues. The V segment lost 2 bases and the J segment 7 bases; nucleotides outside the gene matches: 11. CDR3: CASSLTRWGGGEQYF. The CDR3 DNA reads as TGTGCCAGCAGCTTAACCCGATGGGGGGGTGGAGAGCAGTACTTC.

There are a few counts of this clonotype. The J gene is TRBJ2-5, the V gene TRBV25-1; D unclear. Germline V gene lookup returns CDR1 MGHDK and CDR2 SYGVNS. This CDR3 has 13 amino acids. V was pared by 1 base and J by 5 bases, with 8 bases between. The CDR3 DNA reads TGTGCCAGCAGTGAATGGCCCGCTGAGACCCAGTACTTC. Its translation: CASSEWPAETQYF.